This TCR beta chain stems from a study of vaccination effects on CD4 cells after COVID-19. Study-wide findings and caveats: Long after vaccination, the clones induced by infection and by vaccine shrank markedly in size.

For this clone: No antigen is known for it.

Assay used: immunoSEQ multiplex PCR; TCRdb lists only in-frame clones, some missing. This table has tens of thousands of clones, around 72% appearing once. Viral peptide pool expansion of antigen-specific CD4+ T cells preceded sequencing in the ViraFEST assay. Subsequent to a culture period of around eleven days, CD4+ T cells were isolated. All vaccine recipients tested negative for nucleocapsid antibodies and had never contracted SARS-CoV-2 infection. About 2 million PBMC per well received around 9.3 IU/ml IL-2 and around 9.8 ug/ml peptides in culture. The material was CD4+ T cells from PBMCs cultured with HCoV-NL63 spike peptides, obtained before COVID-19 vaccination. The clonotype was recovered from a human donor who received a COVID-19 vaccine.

The CDR3 loop is CATSRASGRTDTQYF. DNA for the CDR3: TGTGCCACCAGCAGAGCGAGCGGGAGAACAGATACGCAGTATTTT. The V call is TRBV15, the J call TRBJ2-3; 8 bases align to TRBD2. Germline V CDR1 and CDR2: LNHNV, YYDKDF (reference sequence). This CDR3 spans 15 amino acids. V was clipped by 1 base and J by 3 bases; unmatched bases: 3.